The source of this T cell receptor (beta chain) is a study of blood T cell repertoires in COVID-19. Study summary: Whether acute or convalescent, the COVID-19 samples came from the United States, Italy and Spain.

Participants' reported clinical history set cohort assignment. For recovered donors of Cohort 3, there were two negative PCRs, clearance, or symptom resolution. Profiling relied on immunoSEQ multiplex PCR, and the TCRdb table lists in-frame clones only, not all of them. The sample lists more than 300,000 clones; around 89% were seen once. The V gene's germline CDR1 is MNHEY and CDR2 SMNVEV (reference sequence). The CDR3 has 16 residues. Trimming removed 3 bases from V and 0 bases from J, with 12 bases in between. The sample taken for sequencing was PBMCs or T cells enriched from blood (not recorded which). This clonotype was sampled from a woman aged 18-35 years who had recovered from COVID-19. The rearrangement links TRBV27 to TRBJ2-1, with D possibly matching TRBD2 (6 bases). Here the CDR3 DNA reads TGTGCCAGCAGTTTGGAGGGTAGAAGCTCCTACAATGAGCAGTTCTTC. Protein sequence: CASSLEGRSSYNEQFF.